These T cell receptor beta chains were read from a single sample in a study of blood T cells in healthy people across ages. TCRdb itself ran the 5' RACE reads through MiXCR, one entry per CDR3 protein. The sample contains roughly 930,000 distinct CDR3 sequences, about 48% of which appear only once. Sequenced sample: blood. Receptor source: a man younger than 40 in good health. The CDR3 runs from the conserved cysteine through the conserved F or W. The D gene is left open where the match is weak. Where a row states a size, it is once, few, many or the class of an expanded clone; other rows omit it.

d_call	v_call	clone_size	j_call	cdr3_nt	cdr3_aa
-	TRBV7-9	-	TRBJ1-2	TGTGCCAGCAGCCCGCCCTCACAGCCCTTCTATGGCTACACCTTC	CASSPPSQPFYGYTF
TRBD2	TRBV28	-	TRBJ2-1	TGTGCCAGCAGTTACCCTTCCGAGCGGGACCTATACAAGGAGCAGTTCTTC	CASSYPSERDLYKEQFF
-	TRBV7-9	few	TRBJ2-3	TGTGCCAGCAGCTTATTAGCGAGAACAGATACGCAGTATTTT	CASSLLARTDTQYF
-	TRBV28	once	TRBJ1-1	TGTGCCAGCAGTACCTATGGGCGGGGCGATGTGAGCACTGAAGCTTTCTTT	CASSTYGRGDVSTEAFF
-	TRBV20-1	-	TRBJ2-7	TGCAGTGCTAGGGTGGGGGCCTCGGCCTACGAGCAGTACTTC	CSARVGASAYEQYF
-	TRBV12-3/TRBV12-4	-	TRBJ2-1	TGTGCCAGCAGACTTGAGGGGGGCTACAATGAGCAGTTCTTC	CASRLEGGYNEQFF
TRBD2	TRBV10-2	-	TRBJ2-1	TGCGCCAGCAGTGAGTATCTAGCGGCCTCCTACAATGAGCAGTTCTTC	CASSEYLAASYNEQFF
TRBD2	TRBV29-1	-	TRBJ2-3	TGCAGCGTGCCTATGGGGGGGGATACGCAGTATTTT	CSVPMGGDTQYF
TRBD1	TRBV5-1	-	TRBJ2-7	TGCGCCAGCAGCTTGTCAGGGGGCCCCTACAATGAGCAGTACTTC	CASSLSGGPYNEQYF
-	TRBV9	few	TRBJ1-6	TGTGCCAGCAGCGTCCGGGACTCCGGTTCACCCCTCCACTTT	CASSVRDSGSPLHF
-	TRBV12-3/TRBV12-4	-	TRBJ1-5	TGTGCCAGCAGTTTAGAAGCCCGAGGGGGCAATCAGCCCCAGCATTTT	CASSLEARGGNQPQHF
TRBD2	TRBV28	once	TRBJ2-1	TGTGCCAGCAGACCGGGGACTAGCGGGGGAAATTACGAGCACGAGCAGTTCTTC	CASRPGTSGGNYEHEQFF
TRBD2	TRBV27	few	TRBJ2-1	TGTGCCAGCAGTCTCCTAGCGGGGTCGCTCTACAATGAGCAGTTCTTC	CASSLLAGSLYNEQFF
-	TRBV9	-	TRBJ2-3	TGTGCCAGCAGCCCCCCATCCCGACCAGCAGATACGCAGTATTTT	CASSPPSRPADTQYF
-	TRBV9	-	TRBJ1-2	TGTGCCAGCAGCGTAGAAGGGGCGCGTGGCTACACCTTC	CASSVEGARGYTF
-	TRBV28	-	TRBJ1-2	TGTGCCAGCATTTCCCACGGAGGGGATAAACGGGATGGCTACACCTTC	CASISHGGDKRDGYTF
-	TRBV20-1	-	TRBJ1-5	TGCAGTGCTAGTGACCCAGGATTAGGGCAGCCCCAGCATTTT	CSASDPGLGQPQHF
TRBD1	TRBV9	-	TRBJ1-5	TGTGCCAGCAGCGCGGGACAGGGGATCGGAGCCGGGCAGCCCCAGCATTTT	CASSAGQGIGAGQPQHF
TRBD1	TRBV30	-	TRBJ1-6	TGTGCCTGGAGTTCACAGGGGGCTTCACCCCTCCACTTT	CAWSSQGASPLHF
-	TRBV9	-	TRBJ1-2	TGTGCCAGCAGCGTCGGAGGACGGGAAGCGAACTATGGCTACACCTTC	CASSVGGREANYGYTF
TRBD1	TRBV12-3/TRBV12-4	few	TRBJ1-5	TGTGCCAGCAGTGACAGGGGGTATACCGATCAGCCCCAGCATTTT	CASSDRGYTDQPQHF
TRBD1	TRBV27	-	TRBJ1-4	TGTGCCAGCAGTTCGGTTGCGGGACAGGGGCCGATAAAACTGTTTTTT	CASSSVAGQGPIKLFF
-	TRBV20-1	-	TRBJ2-3	TGCAGTGCTAGAGCGGGGGTCACAGATACGCAGTATTTT	CSARAGVTDTQYF
-	TRBV20-1	many	TRBJ2-7	TGCAGTGCTAGAGATTTTTCGAGGAGTACTAGTTCCTACGAGCAGTACTTC	CSARDFSRSTSSYEQYF
-	TRBV30	-	TRBJ1-2	TGTGCCTGGAGTGTACTCGGGATGGCTGGCTACACCTTC	CAWSVLGMAGYTF
-	TRBV7-9	-	TRBJ2-5	TGTGCCAGCAGAGAGGGGGCTAGGGAGGCCCAGTACTTC	CASREGAREAQYF
-	TRBV7-2	few	TRBJ2-5	TGTGCCAGCAGCTTAGGCGTTTTCCAAGAGACCCAGTACTTC	CASSLGVFQETQYF
-	TRBV3-1	-	TRBJ2-6	TGTGCCAGCATCCCGATACAGGGACCTGGGGCCAACGTCCTGACTTTC	CASIPIQGPGANVLTF
TRBD2	TRBV25-1	-	TRBJ2-3	TGTGCCAGCAGTACCCGAGGCGGGGGGGCAGGGACGCAGTATTTT	CASSTRGGGAGTQYF
TRBD1	TRBV24-1	-	TRBJ2-3	TGTGCCACCAGTGATTTGGACAGGGGAACGCAGTATTTT	CATSDLDRGTQYF
-	TRBV7-8	-	TRBJ1-1	TGTGCCAGCAGCCCACATGACAGGTTCTCGGACACTGAAGCTTTCTTT	CASSPHDRFSDTEAFF
-	TRBV6-5	once	TRBJ1-5	TGTGCCAGCATTTCGCTTCAGGGTTTGGGCAATCAGCCCCAGCATTTT	CASISLQGLGNQPQHF
TRBD1	TRBV29-1	-	TRBJ2-6	TGCAGCGTTGCACAGGGGGCGCCTGGGGCCAACGTCCTGACTTTC	CSVAQGAPGANVLTF
-	TRBV29-1	few	TRBJ2-3	TGCAGCGTTGATTTTCAGCGCACAGATACGCAGTATTTT	CSVDFQRTDTQYF
-	TRBV27	once	TRBJ1-1	TGTGCCAGCAGTTTAATAGGTCAGGGCACTGAAGCTTTCTTT	CASSLIGQGTEAFF
-	TRBV7-2	few	TRBJ1-2	TGTGCCAGCAGCTTAACAGAGGCCTATGGCTACACCTTC	CASSLTEAYGYTF
-	TRBV4-1	many	TRBJ1-1	TGCGCCAGCAGGACCCGGGGGGCGGGCGTCCAAACTGAAGCTTTCTTT	CASRTRGAGVQTEAFF
TRBD2	TRBV12-3/TRBV12-4	once	TRBJ2-2	TGTGCCAGCAGAGCCGGACTAGCGGGTGATATCGCGAACACCGGGGAGCTGTTTTTT	CASRAGLAGDIANTGELFF
-	TRBV12-3/TRBV12-4	once	TRBJ2-1	TGTGCCAGCAGTCCAAACGGGGGGCCAGACAATGAGCAGTTCTTC	CASSPNGGPDNEQFF
-	TRBV11-1	-	TRBJ2-3	TGTGCCAGCAGCGTCCGGCCCGTACCAGATACGCAGTATTTT	CASSVRPVPDTQYF
-	TRBV7-2	-	TRBJ1-1	TGTGCCAGCAGCTTACTTGCGGGGGGGAACACTGAAGCTTTCTTT	CASSLLAGGNTEAFF
-	TRBV20-1	few	TRBJ1-5	TGCAGTGCTCCCCGGGACCCCAATCAGCCCCAGCATTTT	CSAPRDPNQPQHF
TRBD1	TRBV28	-	TRBJ2-7	TGTGCCAGCAGTGTCCCGGGACAGGCGTCCTACGAGCAGTACTTC	CASSVPGQASYEQYF
-	TRBV6-5	few	TRBJ1-2	TGTGCCACAGCGGAGGACGGACGTACCTATGGCTACACCTTC	CATAEDGRTYGYTF